This passage covers 20 T cell receptor beta chains from one sample sequenced in a study of cytomegalovirus exposure and HLA in healthy donors. The study ran its PCR with 60 Vbeta and 13 Jbeta primers. Measured with immunoSEQ multiplex PCR; TCRdb has only the in-frame clones, and not every one. The sample shows 120,000 or so clones, 70% to 80% of them seen only once. The sequencing sample was made of PBMCs. Receptors were obtained from a man aged 30-40 years in good health and CMV-seronegative.

This clone was detected only a few times. This chain links TRBV6-5 with TRBJ2-5; D may be TRBD2 (6 bases). Germline V gives CDR1 MNHEY, CDR2 SVGAGI. CDR3 length: 11 amino acids. The V end lost 8 bases, the J end lost 4 bases, and 8 bases lay between the germline ends. The CDR3 protein is CASRRGETQYF. DNA of the CDR3: TGTGCCAGCCGGAGGGGAGAGACCCAGTACTTC.

This chain uses TRBV30 with TRBJ2-1; possibly TRBD2 for D (6 bases). Trimming left V 5 bases short and J 4 bases short, with 18 bases between. The germline gives CDR1 GTSNPN, CDR2 SVGIG (reference sequence). This CDR3 spans 15 amino acids. The CDR3 nucleotides read TGTGCCTGGTCCTTTGGCGGGGCCAATTACAATGAGCAGTTCTTC. Translating gives CAWSFGGANYNEQFF. The variable domain in full, with the rest retrieved from reference TRBV30 and TRBJ2-1, is SQTIHQWPATLVQPVGSPLSLECTVEGTSNPNLYWYRQAAGRGLQLLFYSVGIGQISSEVPQNLSASRPQDRQFILSSKKLLLSDSGFYLCAWSFGGANYNEQFFGPGTRLTVL.

CDR3 in DNA: TGTGCCAGCAGCTCGGGACAGGGGCTGCTTGGGGCTTTCTTT. Amino acid sequence: CASSSGQGLLGAFF. This chain links TRBV7-2 with TRBJ1-1; TRBD1 agrees at 10 bases. With 4 bases clipped from V and 11 bases from J, the junction kept 10 bases outside the gene matches. The CDR3 covers 14 residues. Germline CDR1 reads SGHTA; CDR2 reads FQGNSA.

J is TRBJ1-2 and V is TRBV5-1; D perhaps matches TRBD1 (6 bases). Germline V gives CDR1 SGHRS, CDR2 YFSETQ. Trimming removed 4 bases at V and 4 bases at J, with 11 bases between. This CDR3 region has 13 residues. CDR3 in amino acids: CASSRGQGYGYTF. The CDR3 DNA reads TGCGCCAGCAGCAGGGGACAAGGCTATGGCTACACCTTC.

This sequence joins TRBV6-1 and TRBJ2-3; 7 bases match TRBD1. There are 15 residues in the CDR3. Germline V gives CDR1 MNHNS, CDR2 SASEGT. Trimming took 3 bases from V and 1 from J; bases not matched to a gene: 4. The DNA of the CDR3 is TGTGCCAGCAGTGAGTTCGGGACAGGCACAGATACGCAGTATTTT. It is translated as CASSEFGTGTDTQYF.

CDR3 nucleotides: TGTGCCAGCACTAACCCTATTCAGGGGCGGACTGAAGCTTTCTTT. Amino acids: CASTNPIQGRTEAFF. The rearrangement uses TRBV6-6 and TRBJ1-1; D perhaps matches TRBD1 (6 bases). Germline CDR1 and CDR2: MNHNY and SVGAGI (reference sequence). CDR3 length: 15 residues. The germline V and J ends were trimmed by 7 bases and 5 bases, with 20 bases remaining between them.

In the case of this clone: Other DNA sequences in the same sample also yield this CDR3. The chain carries TRBV6-1 and TRBJ2-5, with 7 bases lining up with TRBD2. Per the germline V gene, CDR1 is MNHNS and CDR2 is SASEGT. V was clipped by 3 bases and J by 1 base; unmatched bases: 5. The CDR3 is 15 residues long. In nucleotides, the CDR3 is TGTGCCAGCAGTGACGGAGGGAGGGTCCAAGAGACCCAGTACTTC. Residues: CASSDGGRVQETQYF.

The rearrangement uses TRBV9 and TRBJ1-2; tentative D call: TRBD1 (6 bases). Germline loops: CDR1 SGDLS, CDR2 YYNGEE. The CDR3 extends over 15 amino acids. V lost 3 bases and J 1 base, leaving 13 bases between the germline ends. In DNA, the CDR3 is TGTGCCAGCAGCGGTACAGGGAGTGGTAACTATGGCTACACCTTC. Amino acid sequence: CASSGTGSGNYGYTF.

The rearrangement joins TRBV27 to TRBJ2-7; the D gene is possibly TRBD1 (5 bases). CDR3 size: 13 residues. The V end lost 2 bases, the J end lost 3 bases, and 8 bases lay between the germline ends. Germline CDR1 and CDR2: MNHEY and SMNVEV (reference sequence). The DNA of the CDR3 is TGTGCCAGCAGTTTACGGCAGGGCTACGAGCAGTACTTC. Translation gives CASSLRQGYEQYF.

This chain connects TRBV7-8 to TRBJ2-1, with 10 bases identical to TRBD2. J lost 10 bases, V lost 2 bases, and 8 bases had no gene match. The V gene's germline CDR1 is SGHVS and CDR2 FQNEAQ. This CDR3 region has 15 residues. For the CDR3, the DNA is TGTGCCAGCAGCTTAAGGGGGCCTAGCGGGAGCGAGCAGTTCTTC. This encodes CASSLRGPSGSEQFF. Full variable domain (outside the CDR3, taken from reference TRBV7-8 and TRBJ2-1): GAGVSQSPRYKVAKRGQDVALRCDPISGHVSLFWYQQALGQGPEFLTYFQNEAQLDKSGLPSDRFFAERPEGSVSTLKIQRTQQEDSAVYLCASSLRGPSGSEQFFGPGTRLTVL.

The chain links TRBV4-1 to TRBJ2-7; D uncertain. Trimming shortened V by 0 bases and J by 6 bases, and 6 bases separated the two germline ends. The CDR3 runs to 12 residues. Germline CDR1 and CDR2: MGHRA and YSYEKL. CDR3 DNA sequence: TGCGCCAGCAGCCAAGATTGGAGCGAGCAGTACTTC. This encodes CASSQDWSEQYF.

This clone turned up a few times. The rearrangement uses TRBV7-9 and TRBJ2-2; possibly TRBD2 for D (6 bases). CDR3 length: 16 amino acids. CDR1 and CDR2 (germline): SEHNR, FQNEAQ (reference sequence). The V and J ends lost 5 bases and 0 bases respectively, with 13 bases between them. CDR3 in amino acids: CASSPSSVANTGELFF. The CDR3 bases are TGTGCCAGCAGCCCCTCTAGCGTGGCGAACACCGGGGAGCTGTTTTTT.

The chain employs TRBV9 and TRBJ2-3; 10 positions agree with TRBD2. Germline CDR1 and CDR2: SGDLS and YYNGEE. This CDR3 spans 18 amino acids. V shed 3 bases, J shed 2 bases, and the junction held 12 bases outside the gene matches. The CDR3 sequence: CASSGGLWSGGDTDTQYF. CDR3 in DNA: TGTGCCAGCAGCGGGGGACTTTGGAGCGGGGGGGACACAGATACGCAGTATTTT.

This clone was seen more than once but under ten times. The V call is TRBV7-9, the J call TRBJ2-5, with D possibly TRBD1 on 6 matching bases. Germline values: CDR1 SEHNR, CDR2 FQNEAQ (reference sequence). V dropped 5 bases and J dropped 11 bases, with 15 bases sitting between them. This CDR3 is built from 12 residues. CDR3 region: CASSRTVEEQYF. The CDR3 DNA reads as TGTGCCAGCAGCCGGACAGTTGAGGAGCAGTACTTC. The variable domain in full, with the rest retrieved from reference TRBV7-9 and TRBJ2-5, is DTGVSQNPRHKITKRGQNVTFRCDPISEHNRLYWYRQTLGQGPEFLTYFQNEAQLEKSRLLSDRFSAERPKGSFSTLEIQRTEQGDSAMYLCASSRTVEEQYFGPGTRLLVL.

The chain has TRBV6-1 and TRBJ1-3; possible D gene TRBD1, 6 bases. Trimming pared 5 bases from V and 0 bases from J, leaving 8 bases between. In germline, CDR1 is MNHNS, CDR2 SASEGT. The CDR3 sequence is 14 residues long. Here the CDR3 reads CASSQGSSGNTIYF. The CDR3 DNA sequence: TGTGCCAGCAGTCAGGGGAGCTCTGGAAACACCATATATTTT.

This clone came up a few times. This sequence joins TRBV5-1 and TRBJ1-3; 7 nucleotides agree with TRBD1. The CDR3 length is 17 residues. With V trimmed by 0 bases and J by 0 bases, 6 bases remained unmatched. Germline CDR1 reads SGHRS; CDR2 reads YFSETQ. This CDR3 reads CASSLGAGGSSGNTIYF. DNA of the CDR3: TGCGCCAGCAGCTTGGGGGCAGGGGGGAGCTCTGGAAACACCATATATTTT.

V is TRBV5-4 and J is TRBJ2-6; a weak D match, TRBD1 (7 bases). V was clipped by 4 bases and J by 4 bases, with 12 bases between them. The CDR3 is made up of 15 amino acids. Germline V CDR1 and CDR2: SGHNT, YYREEE (reference sequence). CDR3 nucleotide sequence: TGTGCCAGCAGCCCAGGGGGGCGCGGGGCCAACGTCCTGACTTTC. This sequence encodes CASSPGGRGANVLTF.

The chain recombines TRBV5-1 with TRBJ1-1, with D unclear. The ends were cut back, 1 base at V and 10 bases at J, with 26 bases in the middle. Germline loops: CDR1 SGHRS, CDR2 YFSETQ. The CDR3 totals 17 residues. CDR3 DNA sequence: TGCGCCAGCAGCTTGAATACACTCGGGTTTATTAAACCGGTAGCTTTCTTT. Its translation is CASSLNTLGFIKPVAFF.

The chain combines TRBV19 with TRBJ1-1; D is uncertain. The CDR3 consists of 16 residues. V dropped 3 bases and J dropped 0 bases, with 14 bases sitting between them. CDR1 LNHDA and CDR2 SQIVND come from the germline V gene (reference sequence). CDR3 region: CASSIEGSLMNTEAFF. CDR3 nucleotides: TGTGCCAGTAGTATTGAGGGCAGCTTGATGAACACTGAAGCTTTCTTT.

This chain uses TRBV7-8 with TRBJ2-7, with 7 positions matching TRBD2. Germline V gene sequence: CDR1 SGHVS, CDR2 FQNEAQ. This CDR3 contains 14 residues. Trimming cost V 1 base and J 4 bases; bases outside gene matches: 4. For the CDR3, the DNA is TGTGCCAGCAGCTTAGTCCCCGGGGGGTACGAGCAGTACTTC. Amino acid sequence: CASSLVPGGYEQYF.